The 9 T cell receptor beta chains in this list originate from one sample, sequenced in a study of tumor-infiltrating lymphocytes in primary liver carcinoma. Germline DNA was extracted alongside blood RNA, which was obtained from unsorted whole blood. Total RNA (roughly 0.45 ug) served as template for TCR beta cDNA synthesis primed by a constant-region primer. Generation of the TCR beta libraries relied on three nested multiplex PCR rounds using slightly modified ARM-PCR. Use of TRBV1-TRBV30 forward primers with a C-beta reverse primer characterized the first two PCR rounds, which lasted about 10 cycles each. MiXCR, run by TCRdb on the multiplex PCR reads, gives a single entry per CDR3 protein. The sample holds hundreds of thousands of distinct CDR3 sequences, more than 55% seen once. Sequences were obtained from peripheral blood. These receptors originate from a man between 40 and 49 years old with primary liver carcinoma and hepatitis B virus infection.

To note about this clonotype: Being one base from a much bigger clone, this may be a read error. This chain links TRBV4-2 with TRBJ1-5; TRBD1 matches at 7 bases. There are 16 residues in the CDR3. Germline-derived CDR1 and CDR2 are LGHNA and YNFKEQ. CDR3 nucleotides: TGTGCCAGCAGCCAAGATAGGGCAGGGGGAAATCAGTCCCAGCATTTT. Its protein is CASSQDRAGGNQSQHF.

The sample holds one count of this clonotype. The CDR3 bases are TGTGCCAACAGCTTAATTATTTACAATGAGCAGTTCTTC. This translates into CANSLIIYNEQFF. The chain employs TRBV6-5 and TRBJ2-1; no clear D. Germline loops: CDR1 MNHEY, CDR2 SVGAGI. V was cut by 10 bases and J by 4 bases, with 14 bases left in between. The length of the CDR3 is 13 residues.

The chain carries TRBV19 and TRBJ1-1; D is unclear. CDR3 length: 13 amino acids. Deletions cut 3 bases from V and 1 base from J, with 6 bases between. CDR1 LNHDA and CDR2 SQIVND come from the germline V gene (reference sequence). This CDR3 is CASSIFRNTEAFF. The CDR3 DNA sequence: TGTGCCAGTAGTATTTTCAGGAACACTGAAGCTTTCTTT. Full variable domain (outside the CDR3, taken from reference TRBV19 and TRBJ1-1): DGGITQSPKYLFRKEGQNVTLSCEQNLNHDAMYWYRQDPGQGLRLIYYSQIVNDFQKGDIAEGYSVSREKKESFPLTVTSAQKNPTAFYLCASSIFRNTEAFFGQGTRLTVV.

Note on this clonotype: Mismatch with germline at one junction end may stem from a read error. J is TRBJ2-2 and V is TRBV11-1; TRBD2 is a possible D gene (5 bases). Per germline, CDR1 SGHAT and CDR2 FQDESV (reference sequence). This CDR3 is built from 16 residues. The CDR3 sequence is CASSSAATRSTGERFF. DNA of the CDR3: TGTGCCAGCAGCTCGGCGGCTACAAGAAGCACCGGGGAGCGGTTTTTT. Full variable domain (remainder filled in from reference TRBV11-1 and TRBJ2-2): EAEVAQSPRYKITEKSQAVAFWCDPISGHATLYWYRQILGQGPELLVQFQDESVVDDSQLPKDRFSAERLKGVDSTLKIQPAELGDSAMYLCASSSAATRSTGERFFGEGSRLTVL.

In regard to this clonotype: Its ends do not fully match the called genes, so a read error is possible. CDR3 nucleotides: TGCAGCGTTGAAGACTCCTCTCCCTACTACGTGCAGTACTTC. Amino acid sequence: CSVEDSSPYYVQYF. The chain links TRBV29-1 to TRBJ2-7; the D is unclear. CDR3 length: 14 residues. Looked up from germline, CDR1 is SQVTM and CDR2 is ANQGSEA.

About this clonotype itself: Mismatch with germline at one junction end may stem from a read error. V usage is TRBV28 and J usage is TRBJ1-6; 7 nucleotides match TRBD1. This CDR3 contains 15 residues. Germline V gene sequence: CDR1 MDHEN, CDR2 SYDVKM. The CDR3 loop is CASSLEQGINSALHF. DNA for the CDR3: TGTGCCAGCAGCCTAGAACAGGGGATTAATTCAGCCCTCCACTTT.

The chain has TRBV7-8 and TRBJ2-7, with a tentative D call TRBD2 (5 bases). The CDR3 runs to 13 residues. Germline CDR1 reads SGHVS; CDR2 reads FQNEAQ. V lost 3 bases to trimming and J lost 3 bases, with 9 bases between them. For the CDR3, the DNA is TGTGCCAGCAGCTTCGGGATTAACTACGAGCAGTACTTC. As protein: CASSFGINYEQYF. Full variable domain (outside the CDR3, taken from reference TRBV7-8 and TRBJ2-7): GAGVSQSPRYKVAKRGQDVALRCDPISGHVSLFWYQQALGQGPEFLTYFQNEAQLDKSGLPSDRFFAERPEGSVSTLKIQRTQQEDSAVYLCASSFGINYEQYFGPGTRLTVT.

This clonotype showed up many times. The genes are TRBV4-3 and TRBJ2-3; tentative D call: TRBD1 (6 bases). The V end lost 0 bases, the J end lost 7 bases, and 11 bases lay between the germline ends. The CDR3 is 14 amino acids. In germline, CDR1 is LGHNA, CDR2 YSLEER. The CDR3 DNA reads as TGCGCCAGCAGCCAAGATACGAGGGGGAATACGCAGTATTTT. Residues: CASSQDTRGNTQYF.

This clonotype was counted a few times. The chain has TRBV28 and TRBJ1-1, with D possibly being TRBD1 (6 bases). Germline V gene lookup returns CDR1 MDHEN and CDR2 SYDVKM. The CDR3 is made up of 15 amino acids. V lost 3 bases, J lost 0 bases, and 11 bases lay in between. The CDR3 sequence: CASSLPGGLNTEAFF. CDR3 bases: TGTGCCAGCAGTTTGCCCGGGGGCTTGAACACTGAAGCTTTCTTT.